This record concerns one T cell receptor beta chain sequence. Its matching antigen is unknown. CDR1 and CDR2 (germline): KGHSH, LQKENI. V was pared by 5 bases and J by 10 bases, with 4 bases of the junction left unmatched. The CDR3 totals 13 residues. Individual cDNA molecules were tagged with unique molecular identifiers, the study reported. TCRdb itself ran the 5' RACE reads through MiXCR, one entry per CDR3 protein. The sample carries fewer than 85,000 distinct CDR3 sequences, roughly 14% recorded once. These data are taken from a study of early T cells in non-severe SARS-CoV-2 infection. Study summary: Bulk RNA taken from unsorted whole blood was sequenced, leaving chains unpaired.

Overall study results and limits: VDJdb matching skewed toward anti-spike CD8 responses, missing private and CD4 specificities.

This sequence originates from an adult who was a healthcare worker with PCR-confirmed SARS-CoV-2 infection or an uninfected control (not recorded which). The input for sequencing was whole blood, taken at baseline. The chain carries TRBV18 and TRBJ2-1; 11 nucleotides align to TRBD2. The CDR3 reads CASSLLAGVEQFF. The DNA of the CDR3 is TGTGCCAGCTCATTACTAGCGGGGGTAGAGCAGTTCTTC.